The clone carrying this TCR beta chain came up once. These data are taken from a study of blood T cell repertoires in COVID-19. Study information: The United States, Italy and Spain supplied acute and convalescent COVID-19 samples. The analysed material was cDNA or gDNA that came from T cells, B-cell-depleted T cells, or PBMCs.

Assay used: immunoSEQ multiplex PCR; TCRdb lists only in-frame clones, some missing. The sample shows 150,000 or so clones, more than 80% of them seen only once. Germline V gene sequence: CDR1 SEHNR, CDR2 FQNEAQ (reference sequence). V shed 1 base and J 0 bases; nucleotides not matched to a gene: 4. This CDR3 spans 17 amino acids. The J gene is TRBJ2-2, the V gene TRBV7-9; 8 bases map to TRBD2. Sequencing used peripheral blood. This sequence originates from a woman aged 40 to 50 with acute or convalescent COVID-19. CDR3 sequence reads: CASSLGRLAPNTGELFF. CDR3 sequence (DNA): TGTGCCAGCAGCTTAGGCAGACTAGCGCCGAACACCGGGGAGCTGTTTTTT. Combining the CDR3 with reference TRBV7-9 and TRBJ2-2 gives the whole variable domain DTGVSQNPRHKITKRGQNVTFRCDPISEHNRLYWYRQTLGQGPEFLTYFQNEAQLEKSRLLSDRFSAERPKGSFSTLEIQRTEQGDSAMYLCASSLGRLAPNTGELFFGEGSRLTVL.